The 29 T cell receptor beta chains listed next were all sequenced from one sample in a study of blood T cell repertoires in COVID-19. Profiling relied on immunoSEQ multiplex PCR, and the TCRdb table lists in-frame clones only, not all of them. The sample carries approximately 300,000 clones, about 93% recorded once. The sequenced sample consisted of peripheral blood. These receptors were obtained from a woman in her 30s with COVID-19, enrolled during active disease.

This chain joins TRBV1 and TRBJ2-1; TRBD2, the table's D call, was not compared with the DNA. TRBV1 is shown as a pseudogene. The CDR3 runs to 17 residues. CDR3 loop: CTSSPGLGLAGYNEQFF. For the CDR3, the DNA is TGCACCAGCAGCCCAGGCCTCGGACTAGCGGGATACAATGAGCAGTTCTTC.

This sequence joins TRBV7-2 and TRBJ1-4; no reliable D call. This CDR3 is built from 13 residues. V dropped 4 bases and J dropped 5 bases, with 8 bases sitting between them. Germline V gene lookup returns CDR1 SGHTA and CDR2 FQGNSA. The CDR3 sequence: CASSSYTNEKLFF. The DNA for the CDR3 is TGTGCCAGCAGCTCATACACGAATGAAAAACTGTTTTTT.

DNA of the CDR3: TGTGCCTGGATGCCAGATCGGGCCGGGGAGCTGTTTTTT. Encoded protein: CAWMPDRAGELFF. The gene calls are TRBV30 and TRBJ2-2; D is unresolved. V dropped 4 bases and J dropped 6 bases, with 12 bases sitting between them. The CDR3 consists of 13 residues. Germline V lookup: CDR1 GTSNPN, CDR2 SVGIG (reference sequence). Using reference TRBV30 and TRBJ2-2 for the parts outside the CDR3, the full variable domain is SQTIHQWPATLVQPVGSPLSLECTVEGTSNPNLYWYRQAAGRGLQLLFYSVGIGQISSEVPQNLSASRPQDRQFILSSKKLLLSDSGFYLCAWMPDRAGELFFGEGSRLTVL.

The CDR3 region is CASGGRERFEQYF. CDR3 nucleotide sequence: TGTGCCAGCGGGGGACGGGAGCGCTTCGAGCAGTACTTC. The rearrangement links TRBV19 to TRBJ2-7; D is possibly TRBD2 (6 bases). The CDR3 is 13 amino acids. Germline CDR1 reads LNHDA; CDR2 reads SQIVND (reference sequence). The V gene lost 9 bases and the J gene lost 6 bases, with 18 bases spanning the gap.

This clone was observed a few times. The genes are TRBV6-2 or TRBV6-3 and TRBJ1-1; D may be TRBD1 (5 bases). The CDR3 totals 13 residues. CDR1 MNHEY and CDR2 SVGEGT come from the germline V gene. Trimming removed 6 bases from V and 4 bases from J, with 12 bases in between. The CDR3: CASSPQGGTEAFF. CDR3 bases: TGTGCCAGCAGCCCCCAGGGAGGCACTGAAGCTTTCTTT.

The chain recombines TRBV7-3 with TRBJ2-1; TRBD2 matches at 13 bases. The V segment lost 3 bases and the J segment 0 bases; nucleotides outside the gene matches: 8. CDR1 is SGHTA, CDR2 FQGTGA, per germline. This CDR3 has 19 residues. The CDR3 DNA reads TGTGCCAGCAGCTTTGGGGGACTAGCGGGATTCGGCTCCTACAATGAGCAGTTCTTC. It yields the protein CASSFGGLAGFGSYNEQFF.

The chain uses TRBV19 and TRBJ1-6; 7 nucleotides match TRBD1. Germline CDR1 LNHDA, CDR2 SQIVND (reference sequence). The CDR3 covers 15 residues. V trimming: 5 bases; J trimming: 7 bases; junction bases outside the gene matches: 8. CDR3 protein: CASSATGTENSPLHF. Written as DNA, the CDR3 is TGTGCCAGTAGTGCCACCGGGACAGAGAATTCACCCCTCCACTTT.

A single count supports this clone. The rearrangement joins TRBV15 to TRBJ1-6; tentative D call: TRBD1 (5 bases). The CDR3 is 15 amino acids. The V gene lost 2 bases and the J gene lost 10 bases, with 15 bases spanning the gap. Germline CDR1 LNHNV, CDR2 YYDKDF (reference sequence). CDR3 sequence reads: CATSRKGRVGSPLHF. The CDR3 bases are TGTGCCACCAGCAGAAAGGGCAGGGTTGGCTCACCCCTCCACTTT.

This sequence joins TRBV28 and TRBJ1-1; TRBD1 matches 8 bases. V dropped 3 bases and J dropped 4; count of bases not matched to a gene: 4. Germline V gene lookup returns CDR1 MDHEN and CDR2 SYDVKM. The CDR3 runs 14 residues. CDR3 DNA: TGTGCCAGCAGTTTCCAAACAGGGGGCACTGAAGCTTTCTTT. This sequence encodes CASSFQTGGTEAFF. Looking up the rest from reference TRBV28 and TRBJ1-1 gives the full variable domain: DVKVTQSSRYLVKRTGEKVFLECVQDMDHENMFWYRQDPGLGLRLIYFSYDVKMKEKGDIPEGYSVSREKKERFSLILESASTNQTSMYLCASSFQTGGTEAFFGQGTRLTVV.

This chain uses TRBV7-2 with TRBJ2-7; 9 nucleotides match TRBD2. The germline CDR1 and CDR2 sequences are SGHTA and FQGNSA. After removal of 5 bases from V and 5 bases from J, the junction contained 4 bases not matched to a gene. The CDR3 consists of 13 residues. CDR3 sequence (DNA): TGTGCCAGCAGCCGGGGACTAGCCCACGAGCAGTACTTC. Its protein product is CASSRGLAHEQYF.

The chain is built from TRBV27 and TRBJ1-3; the D gene is possibly TRBD1 (6 bases). V gave up 0 bases and J gave up 8 bases, with 11 bases separating them. The CDR3 covers 14 residues. The germline gives CDR1 MNHEY, CDR2 SMNVEV (reference sequence). CDR3 sequence: CASSLSAQGHTIYF. CDR3 sequence (DNA): TGTGCCAGCAGTTTATCGGCACAGGGCCACACCATATATTTT.

V is TRBV30 and J is TRBJ2-7; D is possibly TRBD2 (6 bases). The germline CDR1 and CDR2 sequences are GTSNPN and SVGIG (reference sequence). V was cut by 2 bases and J by 0 bases, with 11 bases left in between. The length of the CDR3 is 14 residues. CDR3 region: CAWSLGGGSYEQYF. DNA for the CDR3: TGTGCCTGGAGTTTGGGGGGTGGCTCCTACGAGCAGTACTTC.

Only one count was recorded for this clone. The rearrangement joins TRBV9 to TRBJ1-6, with TRBD1 identical over 9 bases. This CDR3 has 15 residues. V gave up 0 bases and J gave up 9 bases; unmatched junction bases: 4. CDR1 and CDR2 (germline): SGDLS, YYNGEE. For the CDR3, the DNA is TGTGCCAGCAGCGTAGCCGGGACAGGGACTTCACCCCTCCACTTT. Protein: CASSVAGTGTSPLHF.

V and J are TRBV6-6 and TRBJ1-4; 9 bases fit TRBD1. V lost 6 bases and J lost 4; bases outside the gene matches: 6. The CDR3 runs 15 residues. CDR1 and CDR2 (germline): MNHNY, SVGAGI (reference sequence). The CDR3 DNA follows: TGTGCCAGCAGAAACGGGGGACAGGGTAATGAAAAACTGTTTTTT. This sequence encodes CASRNGGQGNEKLFF.

This clone was detected once. V is TRBV24-1 and J is TRBJ2-2, with TRBD1 identical over 7 bases. The V gene's germline CDR1 is KGHDR and CDR2 SFDVKD. The CDR3 has 15 residues. Germline trimming cut 7 bases from V and 2 bases from J; bases unmatched to any gene: 6. CDR3 in DNA: TGTGCCACCAGGGAAACAGGGGTTAACACCGGGGAGCTGTTTTTT. Translation: CATRETGVNTGELFF.

This sequence joins TRBV2 and TRBJ1-5; a possible D gene is TRBD1 (5 bases). Germline CDR1 and CDR2: SNHLY and FYNNEI. The CDR3 length is 15 residues. V was shortened by 6 bases and J by 0 bases, with 12 bases between the two germline ends. In DNA, the CDR3 is TGTGCCAGCAGGGGAGGGACGAATAGCAATCAGCCCCAGCATTTT. Residues: CASRGGTNSNQPQHF.

The chain combines TRBV19 with TRBJ2-3, with 8 bases that match TRBD1. The CDR3 loop spans 18 amino acids. Trimming took 4 bases from V and 4 from J; bases not matched to a gene: 16. From germline, CDR1 is LNHDA and CDR2 SQIVND (reference sequence). This CDR3 reads CASSKTHVSSGGADTQYF. The CDR3 region has the DNA TGTGCCAGTAGTAAGACCCACGTGTCGTCAGGGGGCGCAGATACGCAGTATTTT.

The V call is TRBV10-3, the J call TRBJ1-1; weak D call: TRBD1 (6 bases). In germline, CDR1 is ENHRY, CDR2 SYGVKD. This CDR3 spans 16 amino acids. V dropped 4 bases and J dropped 5 bases, with 20 bases sitting between them. The chain's CDR3 is CAISARGADSGTEAFF. CDR3 in DNA: TGTGCCATCAGTGCGCGGGGGGCTGATTCGGGGACTGAAGCTTTCTTT.

This clone has only one observation. The rearrangement links TRBV4-1 to TRBJ1-1; TRBD1 matches 8 bases. The CDR3 contains 14 residues. V gave up 0 bases and J gave up 10 bases; unmatched junction bases: 7. Germline V gene lookup returns CDR1 MGHRA and CDR2 YSYEKL. CDR3 residues: CASSQDPGQGVAFF. CDR3 coding DNA: TGCGCCAGCAGCCAAGATCCCGGACAGGGTGTAGCTTTCTTT.

The chain joins TRBV5-1 to TRBJ1-1, with 9 bases matching TRBD1. This CDR3 comprises 19 residues. CDR1 is SGHRS, CDR2 YFSETQ, per germline. The V and J ends lost 2 bases and 2 bases, in that order; junction bases with no gene match: 16. The CDR3 spells CASSFRLRDRVGANTEAFF. The CDR3 DNA reads as TGCGCCAGCAGCTTCCGCCTCCGGGACAGGGTTGGGGCCAACACTGAAGCTTTCTTT.

This chain joins TRBV21-1 and TRBJ2-1; TRBD2, the D gene given by the table, was not confirmed from the DNA. TRBV21-1 is shown as a pseudogene. CDR3 length: 16 amino acids. The CDR3 DNA is TGTGCCAGCAGCAAAACGGGGGGCAGCTCCTACAATGAGCAGTTCTTC. Its translation: CASSKTGGSSYNEQFF.

The V call is TRBV6-1, the J call TRBJ1-1; TRBD1 might be the D (5 bases). CDR3 length: 15 residues. V lost 7 bases and J 1 base, leaving 16 bases between the germline ends. Per the germline V gene, CDR1 is MNHNS and CDR2 is SASEGT. Here the CDR3 reads CASTSKGSSNTEAFF. The CDR3 DNA sequence: TGTGCCAGCACTTCGAAGGGGTCGTCGAACACTGAAGCTTTCTTT.

This chain uses TRBV5-5 with TRBJ2-5; TRBD2 matches at 7 bases. Germline values: CDR1 SGHKS, CDR2 YYEKEE (reference sequence). V dropped 4 bases and J dropped 2; count of bases not matched to a gene: 5. The length of the CDR3 is 14 residues. CDR3 loop: CASSRGSGQETQYF. As DNA, the CDR3 is TGTGCCAGCAGCCGCGGGAGTGGGCAAGAGACCCAGTACTTC.

The rearrangement links TRBV3-1 (or the pseudogene TRBV3-2) to TRBJ2-4, with 8 nucleotides matching TRBD1. The CDR3 runs to 14 residues. The junction had 8 bases not matched to a gene; V was cut back by 4 bases and J by 9 bases. Germline V gene lookup returns CDR1 LGHDT and CDR2 YNNKEL (reference sequence). CDR3 sequence reads: CASSPPGQAAIQYF. The CDR3 DNA follows: TGTGCCAGCAGCCCGCCGGGACAGGCTGCCATTCAGTACTTC.

The chain recombines TRBV30 with TRBJ1-2; TRBD1 aligns across 7 bases. After removal of 3 bases from V and 4 bases from J, the junction contained 2 bases not matched to a gene. CDR3 length: 12 amino acids. CDR1 is GTSNPN, CDR2 SVGIG, per germline (reference sequence). The CDR3 here is CAWRDRPYGYTF. The CDR3 bases are TGTGCCTGGAGGGACAGGCCCTATGGCTACACCTTC. The full variable domain, rest sourced from reference TRBV30 and TRBJ1-2, is SQTIHQWPATLVQPVGSPLSLECTVEGTSNPNLYWYRQAAGRGLQLLFYSVGIGQISSEVPQNLSASRPQDRQFILSSKKLLLSDSGFYLCAWRDRPYGYTFGSGTRLTVV.

The CDR3: CSVGTYEQYF. CDR3 coding DNA: TGCAGCGTCGGGACCTACGAGCAGTACTTC. The J gene is TRBJ2-7, the V gene TRBV29-1; D may be TRBD2 (5 bases). Germline V gene data show CDR1 as SQVTM and CDR2 as ANQGSEA. V was pared by 6 bases and J by 2 bases, with 5 bases between. The CDR3 length is 10 residues.

The V call is TRBV6-5, the J call TRBJ2-1; 12 nucleotides match TRBD2. Germline V gene data show CDR1 as MNHEY and CDR2 as SVGAGI. V lost 8 bases, J lost 9 bases, and 8 bases stayed unmatched. CDR3 length: 14 amino acids. The DNA for the CDR3 is TGTGCCAGCTACCGACTAGCGGGAGCTGGTGAGCAGTTCTTC. It yields the protein CASYRLAGAGEQFF.

The CDR3 protein is CASRSRETQYF. The CDR3 nucleotides are TGTGCCAGCAGGTCTCGGGAGACCCAGTACTTC. The J gene is TRBJ2-5, the V gene TRBV6-5; D is unclear. Germline assignment: CDR1 MNHEY and CDR2 SVGAGI. V lost 6 bases and J 5 bases, leaving 7 bases between the germline ends. The CDR3 spans 11 residues.

In DNA, the CDR3 is TGCGCCAGCAGCCGTGAGACGGGAGAGACCCAGTACTTC. It yields the protein CASSRETGETQYF. This rearrangement joins TRBV5-1 to TRBJ2-5; the D is unclear. The V end lost 4 bases, the J end lost 4 bases, and 11 bases lay between the germline ends. This CDR3 spans 13 amino acids. Per the germline V gene, CDR1 is SGHRS and CDR2 is YFSETQ. Combining the CDR3 with reference TRBV5-1 and TRBJ2-5 gives the whole variable domain KAGVTQTPRYLIKTRGQQVTLSCSPISGHRSVSWYQQTPGQGLQFLFEYFSETQRNKGNFPGRFSGRQFSNSRSEMNVSTLELGDSALYLCASSRETGETQYFGPGTRLLVL.